The 6 T cell receptor beta chains below were found in one sample sequenced in a study of shared clonotypes between healthy human individuals (dated by TCRdb to 2018 to 2021). The method was the immunoSEQ multiplex PCR assay. TCRdb carries this immuneACCESS record with in-frame sequences only. Its versions omit some clonotypes, under half of them owing to an unresolved V gene in the studies checked, with the rest unexplained. The sample data list 780,000 or so clones, and around 77% of these were observed just once. The top ten hold under 2% of the sample. The sequenced sample consisted of memory CD4+ T cells sorted from blood. What this sample's cell subset or site label stands for: CD45RA-negative fraction. These receptors came from a young woman in good health.

This clone has more than one count but fewer than ten. The genes are TRBV27 and TRBJ2-7; TRBD1 matches 8 bases. Trimming cost V 4 bases and J 6 bases; bases outside gene matches: 8. The germline gives CDR1 MNHEY, CDR2 SMNVEV (reference sequence). This CDR3 region has 14 residues. The DNA of the CDR3 is TGTGCCAGCAGTTCCTCGGACAGGGAGAGCGAGCAGTACTTC. Its translation is CASSSSDRESEQYF.

This clone occurred a few times. The chain combines TRBV5-1 with TRBJ2-3, with unresolved D. V was trimmed by 4 bases and J by 1 base, leaving 13 bases between them. The CDR3 runs 15 residues. CDR1 SGHRS and CDR2 YFSETQ come from the germline V gene. The CDR3 DNA follows: TGCGCCAGCAGCCTGGCTACCTTAGGCACAGATACGCAGTATTTT. It codes for CASSLATLGTDTQYF.

This clone is a singleton in its sample. Other DNA sequences from this sample encode an identical CDR3 as well. This chain connects TRBV19 to TRBJ2-1; 9 bases map to TRBD2. CDR1 is LNHDA, CDR2 SQIVND, per germline (reference sequence). The CDR3 covers 15 residues. V lost 3 bases and J lost 7; bases outside the gene matches: 7. The CDR3 loop is CASSIQAGGRNEQFF. The CDR3 DNA reads as TGTGCCAGTAGTATCCAAGCGGGAGGTAGGAATGAGCAGTTCTTC. Using reference TRBV19 and TRBJ2-1 for the parts outside the CDR3, the full variable domain is DGGITQSPKYLFRKEGQNVTLSCEQNLNHDAMYWYRQDPGQGLRLIYYSQIVNDFQKGDIAEGYSVSREKKESFPLTVTSAQKNPTAFYLCASSIQAGGRNEQFFGPGTRLTVL.

The genes are TRBV10-2 and TRBJ1-1; D gene uncertain. Germline CDR1 is WSHSY and CDR2 is SAAADI. The CDR3 is 13 residues long. V was clipped by 5 bases and J by 2 bases, with 9 bases between them. CDR3 nucleotide sequence: TGCGCCAGCAGTCAGGTGTTTAACACTGAAGCTTTCTTT. Its protein is CASSQVFNTEAFF.

The rearrangement links TRBV28 to TRBJ1-1, with 7 bases lining up with TRBD1. The CDR3 extends over 13 amino acids. The V gene end was trimmed by 6 bases and the J gene end by 5 bases; junction bases not matched to a gene: 6. Looked up from germline, CDR1 is MDHEN and CDR2 is SYDVKM. The CDR3 DNA reads TGTGCCAGCAGACGGACCAGGGGGACTGAAGCTTTCTTT. This sequence encodes CASRRTRGTEAFF.

This clone was found once. The DNA for the CDR3 is TGCGCCAGCAGCTTGAAGGCGGGAGGGCCCTACGAGCAGTACTTC. Its protein is CASSLKAGGPYEQYF. The rearrangement uses TRBV5-1 and TRBJ2-7; 9 bases line up with TRBD2. The V gene's germline CDR1 is SGHRS and CDR2 YFSETQ. The CDR3 is 15 amino acids. After removal of 1 base from V and 2 bases from J, the junction contained 4 bases not matched to a gene.